This T cell receptor beta chain was retrieved from a study of OX40 agonist ivuxolimab in advanced cancers. Generated by immunoSEQ multiplex PCR, the TCRdb table keeps only in-frame clones and is missing some. The sample lists around 80,000 clones; under 90% were seen once. Sequencing was performed on CD4+ or CD8+ T cells sorted from blood, taken in a trial of the OX40 agonist ivuxolimab. This clonotype was sampled from an adult with an advanced solid tumor such as melanoma, head and neck, liver or kidney cancer.

The CDR3 nucleotides are TGTGCCAGCTCGCCAGAGGGAGCGGACTATGGCTACACCTTC. Translation gives CASSPEGADYGYTF. The chain combines TRBV18 with TRBJ1-2; unclear D gene. Germline-derived CDR1 and CDR2 are KGHSH and LQKENI. The CDR3 runs 14 residues. Trimming shortened V by 6 bases and J by 3 bases, and 14 bases separated the two germline ends.